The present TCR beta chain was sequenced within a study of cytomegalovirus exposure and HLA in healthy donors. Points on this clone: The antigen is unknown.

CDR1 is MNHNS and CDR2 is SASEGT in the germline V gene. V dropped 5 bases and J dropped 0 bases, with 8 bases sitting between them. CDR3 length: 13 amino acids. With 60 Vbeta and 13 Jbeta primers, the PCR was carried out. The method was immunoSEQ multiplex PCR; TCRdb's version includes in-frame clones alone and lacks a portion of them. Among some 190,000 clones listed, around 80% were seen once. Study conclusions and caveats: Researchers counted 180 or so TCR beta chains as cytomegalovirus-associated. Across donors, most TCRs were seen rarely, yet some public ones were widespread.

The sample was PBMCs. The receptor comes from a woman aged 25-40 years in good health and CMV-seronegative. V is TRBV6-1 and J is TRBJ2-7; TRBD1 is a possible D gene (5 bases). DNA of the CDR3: TGTGCCAGCAGTACAGACAGCTCCTACGAGCAGTACTTC. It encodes CASSTDSSYEQYF.